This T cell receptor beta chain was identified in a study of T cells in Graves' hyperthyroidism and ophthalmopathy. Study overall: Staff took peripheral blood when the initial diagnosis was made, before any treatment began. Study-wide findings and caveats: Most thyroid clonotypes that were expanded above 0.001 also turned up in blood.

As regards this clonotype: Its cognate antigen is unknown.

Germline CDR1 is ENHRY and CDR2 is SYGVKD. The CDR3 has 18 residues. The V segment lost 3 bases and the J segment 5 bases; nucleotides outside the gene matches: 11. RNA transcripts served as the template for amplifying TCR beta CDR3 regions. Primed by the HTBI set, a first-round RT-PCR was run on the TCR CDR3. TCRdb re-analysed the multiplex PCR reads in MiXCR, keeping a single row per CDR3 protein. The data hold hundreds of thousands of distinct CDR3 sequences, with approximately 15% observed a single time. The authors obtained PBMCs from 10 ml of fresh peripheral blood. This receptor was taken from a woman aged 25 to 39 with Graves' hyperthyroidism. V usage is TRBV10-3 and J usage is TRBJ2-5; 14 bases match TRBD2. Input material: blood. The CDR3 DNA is TGTGCCATCAGTGACCCGGGACTAGCGGGAGCGCGAGGGGAGACCCAGTACTTC. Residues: CAISDPGLAGARGETQYF.